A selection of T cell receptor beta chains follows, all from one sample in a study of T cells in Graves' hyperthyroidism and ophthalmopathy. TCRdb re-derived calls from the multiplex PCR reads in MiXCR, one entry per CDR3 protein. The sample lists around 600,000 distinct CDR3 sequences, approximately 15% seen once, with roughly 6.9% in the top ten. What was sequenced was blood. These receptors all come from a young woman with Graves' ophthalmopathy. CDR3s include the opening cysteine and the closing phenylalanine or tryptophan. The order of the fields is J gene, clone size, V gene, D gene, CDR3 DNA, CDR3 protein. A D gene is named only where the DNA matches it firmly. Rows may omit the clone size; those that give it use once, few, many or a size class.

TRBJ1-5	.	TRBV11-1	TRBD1	TGTGCCAGCAGCTCCTCCGGGACAGGGGATCAGCCCCAGCATTTT	CASSSSGTGDQPQHF
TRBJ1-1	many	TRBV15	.	TGTGCCACCAGCAGAGGGACAGACGATCCTTTCTTT	CATSRGTDDPFF
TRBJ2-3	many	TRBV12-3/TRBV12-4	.	TGTGCCAGCACCCCCATAGGCCCCGTAAGCACAGATACGCAGTATTTT	CASTPIGPVSTDTQYF
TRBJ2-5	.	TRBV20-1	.	TGCAGTGCTAGGGACCTCCTGACCCAGTACTTC	CSARDLLTQYF
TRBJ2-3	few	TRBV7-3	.	TGTGCCAGCAGCTTACGTAGCGTTTCAACTAGCACAGATACGCAGTATTTT	CASSLRSVSTSTDTQYF
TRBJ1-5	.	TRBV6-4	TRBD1	TGTGCCACCTATGGGGGACAGGGCCAAAATCAGCCCCAGCATTTT	CATYGGQGQNQPQHF
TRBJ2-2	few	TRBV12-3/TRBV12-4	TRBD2	TGTGCCAGCAGTTTTCCTAGCGGTCACACCGGGGAGCTGTTTTTT	CASSFPSGHTGELFF
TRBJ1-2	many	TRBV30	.	TGTGCCTGGAGTTTCCGGGGCAACTATGGCTACACCTTC	CAWSFRGNYGYTF
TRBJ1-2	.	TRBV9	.	TGTGCCAGCAGCGTAGGACGGGGCGACTACACCTTC	CASSVGRGDYTF
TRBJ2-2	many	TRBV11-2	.	TGTGCCAGCAGCTTAGAGACCGGGGAGCTGTTTTTT	CASSLETGELFF
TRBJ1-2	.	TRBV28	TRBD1	TGTGCCAGCAGTCACTACTCCGGGACAGGGAGAGCTGACGGCTACACCTTC	CASSHYSGTGRADGYTF
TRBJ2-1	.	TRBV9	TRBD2	TGTGCCAGCAGCGCGAGCGGGAGCCAGTACAATGAGCAGTTCTTC	CASSASGSQYNEQFF
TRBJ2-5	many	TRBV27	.	TGTGCCAGCAGCCGACTGGGGGCCGGCGGGTACCAAGAGACCCAGTACTTC	CASSRLGAGGYQETQYF
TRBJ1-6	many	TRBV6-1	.	TGTGCCAGCAGTGAAGCGAGCCCTGGGGGTTCACCCCTCCACTTT	CASSEASPGGSPLHF
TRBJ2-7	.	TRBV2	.	TGTGCCAGTAACGTTGGACCGGGGTACGAGCAGTACTTC	CASNVGPGYEQYF
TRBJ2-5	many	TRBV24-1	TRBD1	TGTGCCACCAGTGACCCCCTCGGACAGGGGGGTGAGGAGACCCAGTACTTC	CATSDPLGQGGEETQYF
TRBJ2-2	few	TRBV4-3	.	TGCGCCAGCAGCCAATACCGGGGACGGAACACCGGGGAGCTGTTTTTT	CASSQYRGRNTGELFF
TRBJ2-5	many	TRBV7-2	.	TGTGCCAGCAGCCCGGACAGTTTTTCAGAGACCCAGTACTTC	CASSPDSFSETQYF
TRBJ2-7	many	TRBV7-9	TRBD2	TGTGCCAGCAGCTCTACGACTAGCGGTACCCAATCAATCTACGAGCAGTACTTC	CASSSTTSGTQSIYEQYF
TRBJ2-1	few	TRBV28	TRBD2	TGTGCCAGCAGTTTAGGAGCGGGAGTAGGGGAGCAGTTCTTC	CASSLGAGVGEQFF
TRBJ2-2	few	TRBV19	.	TGTGCCAGTAGCCCACAGGGAACGGGGACCGGGGAGCTGTTTTTT	CASSPQGTGTGELFF
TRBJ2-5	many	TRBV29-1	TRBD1	TGCAGCGCTCGACAGGGACCGTACCAAGAGACCCAGTACTTC	CSARQGPYQETQYF
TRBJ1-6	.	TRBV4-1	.	TGCGCCAGCAGCCAGGATTTGACAACGAGCTCCTATAATTCACCCCTCCACTTT	CASSQDLTTSSYNSPLHF
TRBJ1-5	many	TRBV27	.	TGTGCCAGCAGTTCAGGGGTATTTAGCAATCAGCCCCAGCATTTT	CASSSGVFSNQPQHF
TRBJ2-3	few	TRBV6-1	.	TGTGCCTCCACCGGGACACTAGGAGCAGATACGCAGTATTTT	CASTGTLGADTQYF
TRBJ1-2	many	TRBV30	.	TGTGCCTGGAGTGTACAAACTAACTATGGCTACACCTTC	CAWSVQTNYGYTF
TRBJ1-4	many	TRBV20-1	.	TGCAGTGCTAGAGTCAGGGGAGGGGAAAAACTGTTTTTT	CSARVRGGEKLFF
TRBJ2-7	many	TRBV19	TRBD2	TGTGCCAGTAGTAGCGGACTAGCGGGAGGGTCCTACGAGCAGTACTTC	CASSSGLAGGSYEQYF
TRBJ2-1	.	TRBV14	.	TGTGCCAGCAGCCAAGTATCAAACGGGGCCGGGGTGGGCAATGAGCAGTTCTTC	CASSQVSNGAGVGNEQFF
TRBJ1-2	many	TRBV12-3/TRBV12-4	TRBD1	TGTGCCAGCAGTTTGACCGCTCGACAGGGTCCGGATGGCTACACCTTC	CASSLTARQGPDGYTF
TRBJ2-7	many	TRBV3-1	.	TGTGCCAGCAGCCAAGGGTTCGAGATGGGGAGGGAGCAGTACTTC	CASSQGFEMGREQYF
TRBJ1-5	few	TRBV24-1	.	TGTGCCACCAGTGATTGGGAGAGGGACCAGCCCCAGCATTTT	CATSDWERDQPQHF
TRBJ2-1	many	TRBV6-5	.	TGTGCCAGCAGTTACTCCAGGTATGGGACCAATGAGCAGTTCTTC	CASSYSRYGTNEQFF
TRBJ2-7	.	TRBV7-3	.	TGTGCCAGCAGTTACTCGATTCAGGGGTCCTACGAGCAGTACTTC	CASSYSIQGSYEQYF